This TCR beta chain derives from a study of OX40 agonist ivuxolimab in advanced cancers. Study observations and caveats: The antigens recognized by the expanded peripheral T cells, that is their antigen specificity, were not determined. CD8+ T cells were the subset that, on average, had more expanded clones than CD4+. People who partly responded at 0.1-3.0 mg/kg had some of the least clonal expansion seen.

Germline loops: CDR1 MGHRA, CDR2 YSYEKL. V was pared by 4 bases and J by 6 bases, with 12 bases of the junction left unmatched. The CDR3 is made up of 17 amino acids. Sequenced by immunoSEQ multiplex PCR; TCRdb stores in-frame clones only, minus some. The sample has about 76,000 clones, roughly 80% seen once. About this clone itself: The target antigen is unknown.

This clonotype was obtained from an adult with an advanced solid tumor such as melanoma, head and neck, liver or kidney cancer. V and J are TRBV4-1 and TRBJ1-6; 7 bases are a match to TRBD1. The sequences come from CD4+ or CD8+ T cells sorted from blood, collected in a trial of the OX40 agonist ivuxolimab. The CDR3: CASSLLRGPGGNSPLHF. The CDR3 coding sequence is TGCGCCAGCAGCCTCCTACGGGGACCAGGGGGTAATTCACCCCTCCACTTT.